This is a list of T cell receptor beta chains from one sample in a study of chemoradiotherapy in HPV16-positive cancers. Assay used: immunoSEQ multiplex PCR; TCRdb lists only in-frame clones, some missing. This table has under 85,000 clones, approximately 91% appearing once. Sequences were derived from blood, sampled from a patient who underwent chemoradiotherapy. Receptors originate from a human donor with HPV-associated anogenital cancer. Both conserved end residues are part of each CDR3. Each record gives: CDR3 protein, CDR3 DNA, J gene, D gene, V gene, clone size. The D gene is left open where the match is weak. The listing skips clone size in some rows; elsewhere it reads once, few, many or a size class.

CASSLTGPSRETQYF TGTGCCAGCAGCCTCACCGGGCCATCCCGAGAGACCCAGTACTTC TRBJ2-5 - TRBV7-3 -
CASRNTGATDNSPLHF TGCGCCAGCAGGAATACAGGGGCGACGGATAATTCACCCCTCCACTTT TRBJ1-6 TRBD1 TRBV5-1 -
CASSEALDGLYGYTF TGTGCCAGCAGTGAAGCTCTGGACGGACTCTATGGCTACACCTTC TRBJ1-2 - TRBV6-1 -
CASSLVVGLAKNIQYF TGTGCCAGCAGCTTGGTTGTCGGCCTAGCCAAAAACATTCAGTACTTC TRBJ2-4 - TRBV5-8 -
CASKPSLGTDTQYF TGTGCCAGCAAGCCTAGTCTTGGCACAGATACGCAGTATTTT TRBJ2-3 - TRBV27 -
CASSKQGEQFF TGTGCCAGCAGCAAGCAGGGGGAGCAGTTCTTC TRBJ2-1 - TRBV7-9 -
CASSLGGVDGYTF TGTGCCAGCAGCTTAGGGGGCGTGGATGGCTACACCTTC TRBJ1-2 - TRBV7-9 -
CASSPRGGMETEAFF TGTGCCAGCAGCCCCAGAGGGGGCATGGAGACTGAAGCTTTCTTT TRBJ1-1 TRBD1 TRBV5-4 -
CASSLKREWGETQYF TGTGCCAGCAGTCTCAAGCGGGAATGGGGAGAGACCCAGTACTTC TRBJ2-5 TRBD2 TRBV6-6 -
CSVEQGAGYGYTF TGCAGCGTTGAACAGGGGGCAGGCTATGGCTACACCTTC TRBJ1-2 TRBD1 TRBV29-1 -
CASSWGTGSSGNTIYF TGTGCCAGCAGCTGGGGGACGGGGAGCTCTGGAAACACCATATATTTT TRBJ1-3 - TRBV11-2 -
CASSLAEQETQYF TGTGCCAGCAGCTTAGCAGAGCAAGAGACCCAGTACTTC TRBJ2-5 - TRBV11-3 -
CASQTGRETQYF TGTGCCAGCCAAACTGGACGGGAGACCCAGTACTTC TRBJ2-5 - TRBV6-6 -
CSATGDYGYTF TGCAGTGCTACAGGGGACTATGGCTACACCTTC TRBJ1-2 - TRBV20-1 -
CASSGWRGAYGYTF TGTGCCAGCAGCGGGTGGAGGGGGGCTTATGGCTACACCTTC TRBJ1-2 - TRBV5-6 -
CASSLYKTTGPALNQPQHF TGTGCCAGCAGTTTATACAAGACGACGGGGCCAGCACTCAATCAGCCCCAGCATTTT TRBJ1-5 - TRBV28 -
CASSQVSSGAQYQETQYF TGTGCCAGCAGCCAAGTCTCTAGCGGGGCCCAGTACCAAGAGACCCAGTACTTC TRBJ2-5 TRBD2 TRBV14 -
CASSPRRQANEQFF TGTGCCAGCAGCCCACGTCGTCAAGCCAATGAGCAGTTCTTC TRBJ2-1 - TRBV9 -
CASRKQGRYYGYTF TGTGCCAGTAGAAAACAGGGGCGGTACTATGGCTACACCTTC TRBJ1-2 TRBD1 TRBV19 -
CASSEAPGQSFYGYTF TGTGCCAGCAGTGAAGCGCCGGGACAGAGTTTCTATGGCTACACCTTC TRBJ1-2 TRBD1 TRBV6-1 -
CASIGTWTGSLAETQYF TGTGCCAGTATTGGCACATGGACAGGCTCGCTGGCAGAGACCCAGTACTTC TRBJ2-5 TRBD1 TRBV19 -
CASSLVGRGVNEQFF TGTGCCAGCAGCTTAGTCGGGCGCGGCGTCAATGAGCAGTTCTTC TRBJ2-1 - TRBV11-1 -
CASSLGTREKLFF TGCGCCAGCAGCCTTGGGACCCGTGAAAAACTGTTTTTT TRBJ1-4 - TRBV5-1 -
CASSTVGEAFF TGTGCCAGCAGCACCGTCGGGGAAGCTTTCTTT TRBJ1-1 - TRBV5-6 -
CASSPLEGNTIYF TGTGCCAGCAGCCCCCTGGAAGGAAACACCATATATTTT TRBJ1-3 - TRBV7-9 -
CASSLGVTGHHYEQYF TGTGCCAGCAGCCTGGGGGTGACAGGGCACCACTACGAGCAGTACTTC TRBJ2-7 TRBD1 TRBV4-2 once
CASSSGGRLNEQFF TGTGCCAGCAGCTCCGGGGGCCGCTTAAATGAGCAGTTCTTC TRBJ2-1 - TRBV7-3 -
CASIAQGADTEAFF TGTGCCAGCATTGCCCAGGGGGCCGACACTGAAGCTTTCTTT TRBJ1-1 TRBD1 TRBV25-1 once
CASSLGYGVDYGYTF TGCGCCAGCAGCTTGGGATACGGAGTGGACTATGGCTACACCTTC TRBJ1-2 - TRBV5-1 -
CAWSGMTGRNEKLFF TGTGCCTGGAGTGGAATGACGGGGAGGAATGAAAAACTGTTTTTT TRBJ1-4 - TRBV30 -
CASSPKVTGSHSNQPQHF TGTGCCAGCAGCCCAAAGGTGACAGGCTCTCATAGCAATCAGCCCCAGCATTTT TRBJ1-5 - TRBV21-1 -
CASSGFFATNEKLFF TGTGCCAGTAGTGGATTCTTCGCAACTAATGAAAAACTGTTTTTT TRBJ1-4 - TRBV19 -
CASSQPDRDYGYTF TGCGCCAGCAGCCAGCCGGACAGGGACTATGGCTACACCTTC TRBJ1-2 TRBD1 TRBV4-1 -
CASSQGDYSNQPQHF TGCGCCAGCAGCCAAGGGGATTACAGCAATCAGCCCCAGCATTTT TRBJ1-5 - TRBV4-1 -
CASSLSGQGSQPQHF TGTGCCAGCAGTTTATCCGGACAGGGCAGTCAGCCCCAGCATTTT TRBJ1-5 TRBD1 TRBV6-1 -
CASSSPGGATDTQYF TGTGCCAGCAGTTCCCCCGGGGGGGCCACAGATACGCAGTATTTT TRBJ2-3 TRBD2 TRBV28 -
CASIFSGGSTDTQYF TGTGCCAGCATTTTCAGCGGGGGGAGCACAGATACGCAGTATTTT TRBJ2-3 TRBD2 TRBV2 -
CASSLPESAGGNTEAFF TGTGCCAGCAGCTTACCCGAATCGGCAGGAGGGAACACTGAAGCTTTCTTT TRBJ1-1 - TRBV7-9 few
CASSSGLAGSDTQYF TGCGCCAGCAGCTCAGGACTAGCGGGGTCAGATACGCAGTATTTT TRBJ2-3 TRBD2 TRBV5-1 once
CASSEWTEMWPQHF TGTGCCAGCAGTGAGTGGACAGAGATGTGGCCCCAGCATTTT TRBJ1-5 - TRBV6-1 -
CASSLASGSNTGELFF TGTGCCAGCAGCTTAGCTAGCGGCTCGAACACCGGGGAGCTGTTTTTT TRBJ2-2 - TRBV7-2 -
CASSSSVGGTEAFF TGTGCCAGCAGCTCTTCGGTCGGAGGCACTGAAGCTTTCTTT TRBJ1-1 - TRBV9 -
CASGAGRRTDTQYF TGTGCCAGTGGGGCGGGCCGGCGCACAGATACGCAGTATTTT TRBJ2-3 - TRBV19 -
CASSWAGGDTGELFF TGTGCCAGCTCATGGGCAGGAGGAGACACCGGGGAGCTGTTTTTT TRBJ2-2 - TRBV18 -
CASSIGTGAYEQYF TGTGCCAGTAGTATTGGGACAGGGGCCTACGAGCAGTACTTC TRBJ2-7 TRBD1 TRBV19 -
CASSWTDSYGYTF TGTGCCAGCAGTTGGACGGACAGCTATGGCTACACCTTC TRBJ1-2 - TRBV6-5 -
CASSEKYEQYF TGTGCCAGCAGCGAAAAATACGAGCAGTACTTC TRBJ2-7 - TRBV11-2 once
CAISDGLAGVRETQYF TGTGCCATCAGTGATGGACTAGCGGGGGTTCGGGAGACCCAGTACTTC TRBJ2-5 TRBD2 TRBV10-3 -
CATRTSGSTDTQYF TGTGCCACCCGCACTAGCGGGAGCACAGATACGCAGTATTTT TRBJ2-3 TRBD2 TRBV19 -
CSVEGMDQTYNEQFF TGCAGCGTTGAAGGCATGGACCAGACCTACAATGAGCAGTTCTTC TRBJ2-1 - TRBV29-1 -
CASTGDRGIYGYTF TGTGCCAGTACCGGGGACAGGGGCATCTATGGCTACACCTTC TRBJ1-2 TRBD1 TRBV19 -
CASSERGASYGYTF TGTGCCAGCAGTGAGAGGGGCGCTAGCTATGGCTACACCTTC TRBJ1-2 - TRBV2 few
CASSLESGRTGELFF TGTGCCAGCAGCTTAGAAAGCGGGCGGACCGGGGAGCTGTTTTTT TRBJ2-2 - TRBV11-2 -
CASSLERTYNEQFF TGTGCCAGCAGTTTAGAGCGGACGTACAATGAGCAGTTCTTC TRBJ2-1 - TRBV27 -
CATSRDLIVNGYTF TGTGCCACCAGCAGAGATCTAATTGTCAATGGCTACACCTTC TRBJ1-2 - TRBV15 -